This T cell receptor (beta chain) was documented in a study of T cell changes during pregnancy in multiple sclerosis. The data were produced by immunoSEQ multiplex PCR, yet TCRdb's version contains in-frame clones alone and is incomplete. The repertoire holds about 100,000 clones, with around 92% as singletons. The CDR3 consists of 14 residues. Germline CDR1 SGHNT, CDR2 YYREEE (reference sequence). Trimming removed 4 bases at V and 6 bases at J, with 13 bases between. The genes are TRBV5-4 and TRBJ2-2; D is possibly TRBD1 (6 bases). The starting material was peripheral blood, obtained after pregnancy. The sequence was obtained from a female donor with multiple sclerosis, enrolled in a pregnancy study. The CDR3 DNA is TGTGCCAGCAGCCTGACTGCAGGGGCCGGGGAGCTGTTTTTT. It specifies CASSLTAGAGELFF.